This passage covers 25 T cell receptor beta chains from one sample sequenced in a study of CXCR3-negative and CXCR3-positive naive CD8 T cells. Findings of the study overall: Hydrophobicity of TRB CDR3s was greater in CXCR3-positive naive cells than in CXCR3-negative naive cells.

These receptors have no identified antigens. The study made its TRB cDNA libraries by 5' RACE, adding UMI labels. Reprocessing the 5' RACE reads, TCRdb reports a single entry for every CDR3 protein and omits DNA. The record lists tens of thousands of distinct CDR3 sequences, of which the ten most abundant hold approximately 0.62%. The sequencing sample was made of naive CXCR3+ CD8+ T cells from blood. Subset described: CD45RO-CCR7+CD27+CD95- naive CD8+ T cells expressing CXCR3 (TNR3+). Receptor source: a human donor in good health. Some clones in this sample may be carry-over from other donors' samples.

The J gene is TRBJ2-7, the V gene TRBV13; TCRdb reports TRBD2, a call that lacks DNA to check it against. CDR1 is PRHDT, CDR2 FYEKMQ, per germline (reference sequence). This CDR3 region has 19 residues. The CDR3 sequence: CASSLDRPEGQYVAYEQYF.

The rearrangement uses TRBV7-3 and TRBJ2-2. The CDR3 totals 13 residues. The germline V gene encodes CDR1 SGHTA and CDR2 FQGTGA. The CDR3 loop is CASSLRGPGELFF.

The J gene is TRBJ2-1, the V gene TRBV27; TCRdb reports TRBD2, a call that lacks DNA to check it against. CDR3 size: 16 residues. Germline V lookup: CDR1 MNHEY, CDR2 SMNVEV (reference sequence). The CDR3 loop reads CASSLKGTSSYNEQFF.

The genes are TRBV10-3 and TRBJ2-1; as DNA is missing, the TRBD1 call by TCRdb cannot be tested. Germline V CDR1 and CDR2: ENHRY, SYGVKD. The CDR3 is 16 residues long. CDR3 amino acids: CAISEPDGTGSGEQFF.

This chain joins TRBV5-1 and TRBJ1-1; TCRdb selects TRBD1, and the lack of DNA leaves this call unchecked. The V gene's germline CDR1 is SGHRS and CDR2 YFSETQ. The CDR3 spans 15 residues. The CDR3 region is CASSLGDRGGTEAFF.

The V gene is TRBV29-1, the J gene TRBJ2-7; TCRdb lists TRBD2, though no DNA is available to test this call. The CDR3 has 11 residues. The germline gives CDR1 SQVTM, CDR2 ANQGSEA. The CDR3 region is CSVGGGSEQYF.

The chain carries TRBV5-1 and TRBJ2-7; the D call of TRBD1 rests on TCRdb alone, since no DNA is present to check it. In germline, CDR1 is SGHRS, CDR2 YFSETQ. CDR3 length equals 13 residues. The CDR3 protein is CASSYGTGVEQYF. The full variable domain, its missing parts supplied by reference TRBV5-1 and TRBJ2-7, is KAGVTQTPRYLIKTRGQQVTLSCSPISGHRSVSWYQQTPGQGLQFLFEYFSETQRNKGNFPGRFSGRQFSNSRSEMNVSTLELGDSALYLCASSYGTGVEQYFGPGTRLTVT.

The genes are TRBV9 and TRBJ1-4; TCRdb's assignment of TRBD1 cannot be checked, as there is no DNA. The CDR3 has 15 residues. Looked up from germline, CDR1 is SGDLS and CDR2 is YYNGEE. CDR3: CASSPSGTGGEKLFF.

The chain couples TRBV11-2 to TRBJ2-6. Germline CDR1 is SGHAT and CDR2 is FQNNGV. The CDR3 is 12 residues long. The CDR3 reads CASSFTANVLTF.

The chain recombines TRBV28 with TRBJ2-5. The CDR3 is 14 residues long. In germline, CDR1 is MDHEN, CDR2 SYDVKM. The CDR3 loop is CASSFRGPREAQYF. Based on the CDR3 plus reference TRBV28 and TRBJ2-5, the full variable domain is DVKVTQSSRYLVKRTGEKVFLECVQDMDHENMFWYRQDPGLGLRLIYFSYDVKMKEKGDIPEGYSVSREKKERFSLILESASTNQTSMYLCASSFRGPREAQYFGPGTRLLVL.

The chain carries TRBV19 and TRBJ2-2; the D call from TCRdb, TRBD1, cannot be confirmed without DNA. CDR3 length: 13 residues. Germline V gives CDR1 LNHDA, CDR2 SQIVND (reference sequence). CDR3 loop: CASSMPGGGELFF.

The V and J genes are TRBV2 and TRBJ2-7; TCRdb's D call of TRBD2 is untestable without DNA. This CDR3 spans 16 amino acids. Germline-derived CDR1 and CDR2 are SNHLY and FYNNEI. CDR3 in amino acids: CASSPRTGLVQNEQYF.

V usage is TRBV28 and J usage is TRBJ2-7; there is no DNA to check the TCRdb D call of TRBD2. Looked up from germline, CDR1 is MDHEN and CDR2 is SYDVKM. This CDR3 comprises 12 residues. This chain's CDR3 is CATGLGGGGQYF.

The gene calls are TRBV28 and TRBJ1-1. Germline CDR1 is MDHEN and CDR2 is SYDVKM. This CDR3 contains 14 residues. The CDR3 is CASSHGLDALGGFF.

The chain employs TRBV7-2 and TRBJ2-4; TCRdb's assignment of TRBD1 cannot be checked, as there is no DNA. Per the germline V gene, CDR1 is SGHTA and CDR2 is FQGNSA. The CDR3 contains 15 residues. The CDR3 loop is CASSFHQGSKNIQYF.

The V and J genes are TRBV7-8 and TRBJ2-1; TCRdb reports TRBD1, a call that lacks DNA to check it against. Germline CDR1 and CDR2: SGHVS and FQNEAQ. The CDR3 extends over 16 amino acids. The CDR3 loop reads CASSLVSQGAYNEQFF.

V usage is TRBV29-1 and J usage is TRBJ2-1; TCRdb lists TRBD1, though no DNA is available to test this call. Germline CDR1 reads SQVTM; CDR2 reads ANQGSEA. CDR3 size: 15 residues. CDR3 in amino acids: CSVNGGRAYYNEQFF.

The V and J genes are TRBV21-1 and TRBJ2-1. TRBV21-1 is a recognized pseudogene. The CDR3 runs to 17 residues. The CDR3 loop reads CASSLGRAGVAYNEQFF.

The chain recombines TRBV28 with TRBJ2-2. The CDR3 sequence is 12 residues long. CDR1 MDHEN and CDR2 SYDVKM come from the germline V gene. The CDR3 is CASRTDTGELFF.

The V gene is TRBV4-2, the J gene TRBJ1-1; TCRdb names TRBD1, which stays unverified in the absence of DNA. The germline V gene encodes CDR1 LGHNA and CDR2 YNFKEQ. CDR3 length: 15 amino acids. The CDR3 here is CASSQPQQGGTEAFF.

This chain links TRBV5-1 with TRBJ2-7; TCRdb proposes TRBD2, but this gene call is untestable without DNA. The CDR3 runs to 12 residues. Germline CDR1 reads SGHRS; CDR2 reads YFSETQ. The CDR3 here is CASSPGGVEQYF.

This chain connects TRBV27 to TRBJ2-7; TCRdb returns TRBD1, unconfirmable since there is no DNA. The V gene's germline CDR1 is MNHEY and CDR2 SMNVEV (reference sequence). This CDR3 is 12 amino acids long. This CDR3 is CASRDRTYEQYF.

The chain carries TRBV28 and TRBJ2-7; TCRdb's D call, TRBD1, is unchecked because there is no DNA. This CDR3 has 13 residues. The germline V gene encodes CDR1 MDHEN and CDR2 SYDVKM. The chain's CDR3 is CASSVPGGNEQYF.

CDR3 loop: CASSDFPSGPTDTQYF. This rearrangement joins TRBV7-3 to TRBJ2-3; TCRdb returns TRBD2, unconfirmable since there is no DNA. CDR1 is SGHTA, CDR2 FQGTGA, per germline. The CDR3 extends over 16 amino acids. The full variable domain, with the rest looked up from reference TRBV7-3 and TRBJ2-3, is GAGVSQTPSNKVTEKGKYVELRCDPISGHTALYWYRQSLGQGPEFLIYFQGTGAADDSGLPNDRFFAVRPEGSVSTLKIQRTERGDSAVYLCASSDFPSGPTDTQYFGPGTRLTVL.

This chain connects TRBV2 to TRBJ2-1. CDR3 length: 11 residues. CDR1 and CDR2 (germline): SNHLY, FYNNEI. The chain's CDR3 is CASSHNGVWFF.